This T cell receptor (beta chain) was observed in a study of T cell repertoires in cytomegalovirus infection. This clonotype was seen repeatedly, ten times or more. What it binds is not known. Germline-derived CDR1 and CDR2 are SGHVS and FQNEAQ. The CDR3 has 17 amino acids. The V end was cut by 6 bases, the J end by 3 bases, with 23 bases between. TCRdb itself ran the reads through MiXCR, one entry per CDR3 protein. This table holds over 250,000 distinct CDR3 sequences, around 20% found once. This receptor was taken from a human donor in good health (CMV status not recorded). Some clones in this sample may be carry-over from other donors' samples. This chain uses TRBV7-8 with TRBJ2-5; D is possibly TRBD2 (6 bases). The specimen was cultured PBMCs, collected from culture after CMV antigen stimulation. In DNA form, the CDR3 reads TGTGCCAGCAGACTAATCGTGTCCGGACGGGGGAAAGAGACCCAGTACTTC. It specifies CASRLIVSGRGKETQYF.